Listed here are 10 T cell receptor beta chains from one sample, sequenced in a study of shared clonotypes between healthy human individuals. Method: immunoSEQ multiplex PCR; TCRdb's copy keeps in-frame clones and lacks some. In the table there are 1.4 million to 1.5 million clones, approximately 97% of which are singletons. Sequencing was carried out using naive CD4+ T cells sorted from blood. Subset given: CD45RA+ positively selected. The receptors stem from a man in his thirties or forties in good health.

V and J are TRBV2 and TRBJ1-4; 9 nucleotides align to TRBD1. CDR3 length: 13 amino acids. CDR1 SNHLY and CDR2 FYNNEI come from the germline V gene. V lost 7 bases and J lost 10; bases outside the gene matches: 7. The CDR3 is CASISGQGRKLFF. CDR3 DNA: TGTGCCAGCATCTCGGGACAGGGTCGAAAACTGTTTTTT.

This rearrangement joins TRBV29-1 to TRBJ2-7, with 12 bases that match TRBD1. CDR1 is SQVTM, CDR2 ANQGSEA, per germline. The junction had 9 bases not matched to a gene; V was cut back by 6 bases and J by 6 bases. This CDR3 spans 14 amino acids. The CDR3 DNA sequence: TGCAGCGTAACCCGGGACAGGGGGCGCGGCGAGCAGTACTTC. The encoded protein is CSVTRDRGRGEQYF.

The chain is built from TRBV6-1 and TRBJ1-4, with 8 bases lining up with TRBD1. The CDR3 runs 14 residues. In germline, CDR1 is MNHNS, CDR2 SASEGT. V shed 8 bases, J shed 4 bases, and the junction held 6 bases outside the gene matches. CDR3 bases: TGTGCCAGCCTTCGGGACAGGAATAATGAAAAACTGTTTTTT. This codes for CASLRDRNNEKLFF.

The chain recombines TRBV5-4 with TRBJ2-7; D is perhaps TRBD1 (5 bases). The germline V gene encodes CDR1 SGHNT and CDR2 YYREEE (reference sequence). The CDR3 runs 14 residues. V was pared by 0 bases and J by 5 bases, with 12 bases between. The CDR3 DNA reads TGTGCCAGCAGCTTGGCCCAGGGCATCCACGAGCAGTACTTC. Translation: CASSLAQGIHEQYF.

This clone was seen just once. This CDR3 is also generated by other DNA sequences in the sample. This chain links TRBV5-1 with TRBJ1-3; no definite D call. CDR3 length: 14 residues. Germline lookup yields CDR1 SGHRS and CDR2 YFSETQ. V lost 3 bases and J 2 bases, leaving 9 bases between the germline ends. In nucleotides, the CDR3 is TGCGCCAGCAGCTCGGGAGGAGCTGGAAACACCATATATTTT. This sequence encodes CASSSGGAGNTIYF.

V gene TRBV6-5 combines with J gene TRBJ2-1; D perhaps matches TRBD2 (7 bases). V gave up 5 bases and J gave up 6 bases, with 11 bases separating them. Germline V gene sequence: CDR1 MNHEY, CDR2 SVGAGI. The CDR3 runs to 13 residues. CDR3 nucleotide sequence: TGTGCCAGCAGTAGGGGGGGGCCCAATGAGCAGTTCTTC. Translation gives CASSRGGPNEQFF.

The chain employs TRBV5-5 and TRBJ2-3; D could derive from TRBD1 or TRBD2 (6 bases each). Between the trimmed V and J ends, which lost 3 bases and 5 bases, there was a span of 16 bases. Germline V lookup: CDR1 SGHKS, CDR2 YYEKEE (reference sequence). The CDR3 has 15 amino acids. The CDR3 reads CASSSLGGLEDTQYF. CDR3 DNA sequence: TGTGCCAGCAGCTCCCTTGGGGGGCTTGAAGATACGCAGTATTTT.

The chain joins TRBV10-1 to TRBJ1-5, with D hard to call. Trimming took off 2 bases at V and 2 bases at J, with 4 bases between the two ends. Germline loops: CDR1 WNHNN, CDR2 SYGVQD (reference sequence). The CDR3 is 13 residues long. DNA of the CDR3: TGCGCCAGCAGTGAGGTTGGCAATCAGCCCCAGCATTTT. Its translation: CASSEVGNQPQHF.

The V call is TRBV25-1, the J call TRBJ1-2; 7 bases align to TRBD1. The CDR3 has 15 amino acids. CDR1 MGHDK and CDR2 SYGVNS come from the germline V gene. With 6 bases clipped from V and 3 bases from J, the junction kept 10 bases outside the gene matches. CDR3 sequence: CASRAAGTDYYGYTF. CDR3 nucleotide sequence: TGTGCCAGCAGAGCGGCAGGGACAGACTACTATGGCTACACCTTC.

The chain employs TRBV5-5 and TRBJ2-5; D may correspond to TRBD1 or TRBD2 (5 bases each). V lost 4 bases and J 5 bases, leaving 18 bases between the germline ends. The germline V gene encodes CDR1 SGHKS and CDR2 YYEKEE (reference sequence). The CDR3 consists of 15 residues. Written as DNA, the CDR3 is TGTGCCAGCAGCCCCCTGGGGGTGTTGGCGGAGACCCAGTACTTC. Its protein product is CASSPLGVLAETQYF.